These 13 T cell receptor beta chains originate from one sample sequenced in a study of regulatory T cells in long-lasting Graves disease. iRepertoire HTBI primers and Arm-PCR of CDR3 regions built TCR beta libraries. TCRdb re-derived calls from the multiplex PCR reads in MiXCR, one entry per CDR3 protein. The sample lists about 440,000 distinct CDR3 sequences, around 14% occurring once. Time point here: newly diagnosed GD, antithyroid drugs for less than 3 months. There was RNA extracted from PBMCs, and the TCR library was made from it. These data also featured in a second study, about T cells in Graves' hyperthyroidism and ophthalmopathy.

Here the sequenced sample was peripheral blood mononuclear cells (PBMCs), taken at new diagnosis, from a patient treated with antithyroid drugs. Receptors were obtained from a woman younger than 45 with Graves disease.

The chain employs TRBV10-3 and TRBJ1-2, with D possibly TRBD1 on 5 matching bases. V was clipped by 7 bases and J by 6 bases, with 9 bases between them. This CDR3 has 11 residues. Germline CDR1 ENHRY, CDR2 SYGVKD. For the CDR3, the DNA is TGTGCCATCACGGGACGCAATGGCTACACCTTC. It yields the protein CAITGRNGYTF.

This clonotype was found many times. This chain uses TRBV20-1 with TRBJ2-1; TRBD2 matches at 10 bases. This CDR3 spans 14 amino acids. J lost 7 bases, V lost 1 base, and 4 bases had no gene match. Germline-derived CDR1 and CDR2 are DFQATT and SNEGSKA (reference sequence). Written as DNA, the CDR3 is TGCAGTGCTAGAGGAAGACTAGCGGGTAATGAGCAGTTCTTC. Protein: CSARGRLAGNEQFF.

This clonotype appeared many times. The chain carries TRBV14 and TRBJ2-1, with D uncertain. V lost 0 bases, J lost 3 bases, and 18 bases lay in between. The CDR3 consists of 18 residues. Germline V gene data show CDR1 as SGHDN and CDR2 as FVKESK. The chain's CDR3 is CASSQDSRPLALYNEQFF. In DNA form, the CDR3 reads TGTGCCAGCAGCCAAGATAGCAGGCCCCTCGCGCTCTACAATGAGCAGTTCTTC.

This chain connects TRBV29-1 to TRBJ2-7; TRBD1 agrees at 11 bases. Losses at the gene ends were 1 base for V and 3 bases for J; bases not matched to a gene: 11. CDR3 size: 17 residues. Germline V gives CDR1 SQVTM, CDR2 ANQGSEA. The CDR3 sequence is CSVEVDMSGTGGYEQYF. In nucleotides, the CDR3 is TGCAGCGTTGAAGTGGATATGTCTGGGACAGGGGGCTACGAGCAGTACTTC.

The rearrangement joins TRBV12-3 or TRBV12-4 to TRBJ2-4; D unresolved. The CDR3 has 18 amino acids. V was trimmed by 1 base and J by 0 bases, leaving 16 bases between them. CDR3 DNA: TGTGCCAGCAGTTTAGGAAGTACGGGCGGATTAGCCAAAAACATTCAGTACTTC. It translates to CASSLGSTGGLAKNIQYF.

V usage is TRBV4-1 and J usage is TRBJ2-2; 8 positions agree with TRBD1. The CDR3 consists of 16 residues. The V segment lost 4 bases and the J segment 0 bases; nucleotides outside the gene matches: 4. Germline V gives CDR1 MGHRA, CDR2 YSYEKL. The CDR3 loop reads CASSRQGMTNTGELFF. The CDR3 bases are TGCGCCAGCAGCCGACAGGGGATGACGAACACCGGGGAGCTGTTTTTT.

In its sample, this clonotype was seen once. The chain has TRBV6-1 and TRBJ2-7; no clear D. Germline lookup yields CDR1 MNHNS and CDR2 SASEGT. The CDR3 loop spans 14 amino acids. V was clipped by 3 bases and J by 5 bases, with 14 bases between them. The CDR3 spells CASSDGSGHDEQYF. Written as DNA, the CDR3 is TGTGCCAGCAGTGATGGTTCCGGGCACGACGAGCAGTACTTC.

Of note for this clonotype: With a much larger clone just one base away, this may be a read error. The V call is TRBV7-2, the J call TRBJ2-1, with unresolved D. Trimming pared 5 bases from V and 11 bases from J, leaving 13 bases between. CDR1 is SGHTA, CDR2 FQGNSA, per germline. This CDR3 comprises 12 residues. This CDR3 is CASSPLGYKQFF. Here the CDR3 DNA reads TGTGCCAGCAGCCCACTCGGGTATAAGCAGTTCTTC. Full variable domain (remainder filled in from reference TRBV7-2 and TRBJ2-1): GAGVSQSPSNKVTEKGKDVELRCDPISGHTALYWYRQSLGQGLEFLIYFQGNSAPDKSGLPSDRFSAERTGGSVSTLTIQRTQQEDSAVYLCASSPLGYKQFFGPGTRLTVL.

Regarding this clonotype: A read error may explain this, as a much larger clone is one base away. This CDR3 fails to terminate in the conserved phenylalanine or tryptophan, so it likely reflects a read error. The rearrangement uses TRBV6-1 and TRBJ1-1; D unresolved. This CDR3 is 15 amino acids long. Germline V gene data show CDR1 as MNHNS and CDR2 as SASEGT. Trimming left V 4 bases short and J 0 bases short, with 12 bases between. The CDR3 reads CASSATIHLNTEAFS. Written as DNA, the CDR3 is TGTGCCAGCAGTGCCACCATCCATCTGAACACTGAAGCTTTCTCT.

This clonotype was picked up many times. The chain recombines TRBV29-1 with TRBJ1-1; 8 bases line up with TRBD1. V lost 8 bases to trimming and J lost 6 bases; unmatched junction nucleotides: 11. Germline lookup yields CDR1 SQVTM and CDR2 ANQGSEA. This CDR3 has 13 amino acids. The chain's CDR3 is CSTDRGEAPEAFF. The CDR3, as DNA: TGCAGCACCGACAGGGGTGAGGCCCCTGAAGCTTTCTTT.

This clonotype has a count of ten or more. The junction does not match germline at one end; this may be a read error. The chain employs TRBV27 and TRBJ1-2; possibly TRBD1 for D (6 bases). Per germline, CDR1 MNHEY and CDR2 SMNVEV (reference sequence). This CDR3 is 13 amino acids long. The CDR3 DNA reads TGTGCCAGCAGCTTATGGGGGGCGGACGGCTACACCTTC. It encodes CASSLWGADGYTF.

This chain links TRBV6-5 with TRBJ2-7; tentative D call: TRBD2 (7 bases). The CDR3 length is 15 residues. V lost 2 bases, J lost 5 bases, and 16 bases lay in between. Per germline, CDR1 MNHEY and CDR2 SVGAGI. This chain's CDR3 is CASSYGGREYHEQYF. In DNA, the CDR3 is TGTGCCAGCAGTTACGGGGGGCGGGAGTATCACGAGCAGTACTTC.

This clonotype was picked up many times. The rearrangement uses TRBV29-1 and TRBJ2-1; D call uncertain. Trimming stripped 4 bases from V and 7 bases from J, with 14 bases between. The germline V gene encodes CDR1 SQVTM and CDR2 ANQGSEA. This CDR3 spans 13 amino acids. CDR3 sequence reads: CSVAWASGNEQFF. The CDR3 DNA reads TGCAGCGTTGCATGGGCGTCTGGGAATGAGCAGTTCTTC.